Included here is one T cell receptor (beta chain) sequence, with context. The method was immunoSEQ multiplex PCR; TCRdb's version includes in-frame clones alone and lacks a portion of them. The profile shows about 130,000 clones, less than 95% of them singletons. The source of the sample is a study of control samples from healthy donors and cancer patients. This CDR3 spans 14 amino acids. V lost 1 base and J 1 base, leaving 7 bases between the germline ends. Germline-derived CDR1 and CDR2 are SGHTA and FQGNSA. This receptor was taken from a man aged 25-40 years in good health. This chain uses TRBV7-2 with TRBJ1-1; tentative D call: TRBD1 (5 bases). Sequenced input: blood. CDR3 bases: TGTGCCAGCAGCTTAGTTGGGGCGAACACTGAAGCTTTCTTT. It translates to CASSLVGANTEAFF.